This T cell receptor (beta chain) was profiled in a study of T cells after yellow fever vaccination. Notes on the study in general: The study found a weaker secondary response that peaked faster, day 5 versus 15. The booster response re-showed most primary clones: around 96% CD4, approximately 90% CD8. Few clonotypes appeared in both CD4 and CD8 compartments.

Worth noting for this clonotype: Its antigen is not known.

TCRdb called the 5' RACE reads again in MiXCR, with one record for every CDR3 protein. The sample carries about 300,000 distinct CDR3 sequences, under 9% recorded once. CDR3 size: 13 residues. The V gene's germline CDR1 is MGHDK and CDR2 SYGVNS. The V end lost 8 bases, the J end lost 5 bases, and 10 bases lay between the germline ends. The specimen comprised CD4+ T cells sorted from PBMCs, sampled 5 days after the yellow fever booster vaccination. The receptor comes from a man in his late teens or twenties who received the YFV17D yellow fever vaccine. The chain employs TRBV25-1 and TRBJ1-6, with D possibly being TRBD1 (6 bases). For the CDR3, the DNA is TGTGCCAGCGGGGGGCAGGATAATTCACCCCTCCACTTT. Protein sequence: CASGGQDNSPLHF.